This entry concerns a single TCR beta chain. Study processing details: Reference gene primer amplification gave nucleated cell count estimates. Clones were sequenced by immunoSEQ multiplex PCR, and TCRdb holds only the in-frame ones, with some missing. The V and J calls and clone size come from that table; D and trimming were worked out from the DNA. Among roughly 200,000 clones listed, roughly 85% were seen once. V was pared by 4 bases and J by 3 bases, with 16 bases between. Germline V gene data show CDR1 as SGHNT and CDR2 as YYREEE (reference sequence). This CDR3 has 15 residues. The data are from a study of blood T cell repertoires in COVID-19. In the study overall: COVID-19 samples, acute and convalescent, were from the United States, Italy and Spain. From T cells, B-cell-depleted T cells, or PBMCs came the material, which was cDNA or gDNA.

The rearrangement links TRBV5-4 to TRBJ2-5, with D perhaps TRBD1 (5 bases). The sequencing sample was made of peripheral blood. This TCR came from a human donor with active or convalescent COVID-19. The donor label of this sample is uncertain. DNA of the CDR3: TGTGCCAGCAGCACATCGTGGGGCAGGGAAGAGACCCAGTACTTC. This encodes CASSTSWGREETQYF.